Described below is a single T cell receptor beta chain sequence and its context. Its antigen is currently unknown. With random hexamers, reverse transcription was performed on 0.5 to 1 ug of RNA. MiXCR, run by TCRdb on the immunoSEQ multiplex PCR reads, gives a single entry per CDR3 protein. The repertoire holds under 200,000 distinct CDR3 sequences, with about 95% as singletons. This sample was taken from a study of CD8 T cells in Susac syndrome. CDR3 length: 16 amino acids. Germline assignment: CDR1 SGHVS and CDR2 FQNEAQ. V lost 5 bases and J 2 bases, leaving 16 bases between the germline ends. Study results and limitations: The study conceded that relatively few individuals underwent its TCR sequencing and HLA analysis.

The rearrangement links TRBV7-8 to TRBJ2-1; TRBD2 might be the D (6 bases). Sequenced: CD8+ T cells from PBMCs. This TCR derives from a human donor with multiple sclerosis. CDR3 in amino acids: CASSPTWGGTYNEQFF. In DNA, the CDR3 is TGTGCCAGCAGCCCGACGTGGGGAGGAACCTACAATGAGCAGTTCTTC.